The source of this TCR beta chain is a study of OX40 agonist ivuxolimab in advanced cancers. Concerning the study at large: Ivuxolimab was a fully human IgG2 agonistic monoclonal antibody targeting the costimulatory receptor OX40 (CD134). Partial responses occurred in three dose-escalation patients: two with cutaneous melanoma and one with hepatocellular carcinoma. The purpose of peripheral TCRbeta sequencing was to test whether ivuxolimab changed TCR sequence diversity and led to clonal T-cell expansion. Intravenous ivuxolimab was administered to patients every 2 weeks at six dose levels: 0.01, 0.1, 0.3, 1.5, 3 and 10 mg/kg. In the dose-escalation cohort, roughly 82% of patients were male, and the mean age was 60 years with a range of about 20 to 79. Patients were allowed to have had prior anti-PD-1, anti-PD-L1 or anti-CTLA-4 therapy, and 40% of the dose-escalation patients had previously received checkpoint inhibitors. The monotherapy dose-escalation portion (N ≈ 52 patients) of the phase I ivuxolimab trial is reported in the paper. Among the roughly 54 dose-escalation patients, around 20 had hepatocellular carcinoma, some 15 melanoma, 9 renal cell carcinoma and 9 head and neck cancer. Here is what the overall study found, with its caveats: At doses of 0.1 to 3.0 mg/kg, clonal expansion of both CD4+ and CD8+ T cells in blood was seen between baseline and week 6. Antigen specificity was not determined for the clonally expanded peripheral T cells. Low levels of normalized T-cell clonal expansion were also seen in some nonresponding patients. On average, CD8+ T cells showed more expanded clones than CD4+ T cells after ivuxolimab. In the 0.1-3.0 mg/kg groups, partial responders had among the lowest normalized peripheral clonal expansion, particularly in CD8+ T cells.

To note about this clone: Its binding antigen is unknown. No per-base quality is available; no much larger clone lies one base away.

The trial excluded patients who had a history of autoimmune disease or who were on systemic immunosuppression. In every dose cohort, peripheral blood was drawn for TCR sequencing at baseline, cycle 4 day 1, and cycle 7 day 1. The samples were taken from a phase I, first-in-human, multicenter, open-label dose-escalation trial of ivuxolimab. Adults with locally advanced or metastatic head and neck squamous cell, hepatocellular, melanoma or renal cell carcinoma were enrolled in the trial. Before TCR sequencing, CD4+ T cells and CD8+ T cells were sorted from peripheral blood as separate populations. For sequencing of the TCRbeta CDR3 region, genomic DNA was extracted from the sorted cells. The immunoSEQ Assay was used to sequence the TCRbeta CDR3 regions. What TCRdb holds here is the immuneACCESS table cut down to in-frame rearrangements. Part of the clones is not present; checked against another copy, under half of the missing clones reflect an unresolved V gene, and the others are unexplained. The sample includes approximately 48,000 clones, with around 80% observed a single time. The ten most abundant clones make up 3.5% to 4.5% of the sample.

Based on the germline V gene (reference sequence), the CDR1 and CDR2 sequences are SEHNR and FQNEAQ. The CDR3 spans 15 residues, from the cysteine through the phenylalanine. The sequence is cut down to CDR3 DNA, 45 bases in frame from base 1. The V end loses 1 base and the J end loses 2 bases, and a stretch of 8 bases separates them. The sequence was collected from an adult with an advanced solid tumor such as melanoma, head and neck, liver or kidney cancer. This specimen was CD4+ or CD8+ T cells sorted from blood, taken in a trial of the OX40 agonist ivuxolimab. This receptor chain uses TRBV7-9 and TRBJ2-2, and the D gene may be TRBD2, 6 bases matching. The CDR3 protein: CASSLGTTNTGELFF. The nucleotide sequence is given as TGTGCCAGCAGCTTAGGGACTACCAACACCGGGGAGCTGTTTTTT.